What follows are 19 T cell receptor beta chains derived from one specimen sequenced in a study of tumor-infiltrating lymphocytes in primary liver carcinoma. Reverse transcription of roughly 0.45 ug total RNA with a constant-region primer produced TCR beta cDNA. Three nested multiplex PCR rounds of slightly modified ARM-PCR generated TCR beta libraries. With TRBV1-TRBV30 forward primers and a C-beta reverse primer, the first two PCR rounds were run for around 10 cycles each. Using its own MiXCR run on the multiplex PCR reads, TCRdb lists one record per CDR3 protein. In the table there are hundreds of thousands of distinct CDR3 sequences, approximately 54% of which are singletons. Blood RNA was derived from unsorted whole blood, and germline DNA was extracted too. Sequenced input: peripheral blood. The receptors shown here come from a woman in her twenties or thirties with primary liver carcinoma and hepatitis B virus infection.

This clonotype was picked up a small number of times. The chain is built from TRBV28 and TRBJ1-2; D is undetermined. The CDR3 consists of 12 residues. CDR1 is MDHEN and CDR2 is SYDVKM in the germline V gene. The V end was cut by 7 bases, the J end by 3 bases, with 9 bases between. The CDR3: CASNGRYYGYTF. The CDR3 DNA sequence: TGTGCCAGCAATGGACGGTACTATGGCTACACCTTC.

The genes are TRBV11-3 and TRBJ2-3; D gene ambiguous. Germline V gene lookup returns CDR1 SGHNT and CDR2 YENEEA. The CDR3 has 12 amino acids. Trimming took off 10 bases at V and 4 bases at J, with 12 bases between the two ends. The CDR3 DNA follows: TGTGCCAACAGTGGACGTTCAGATACGCAGTATTTT. This gives the protein CANSGRSDTQYF.

A note on this clonotype: Possible read error: a much larger clone is one base away. The chain recombines TRBV12-3 or TRBV12-4 with TRBJ2-5; 9 nucleotides align to TRBD1. This CDR3 is built from 13 residues. Losses at the gene ends were 10 bases for V and 6 bases for J; bases not matched to a gene: 9. CDR3 amino acids: CANNLGQGKTQYF. The CDR3 DNA reads TGTGCCAACAACCTCGGACAGGGGAAGACCCAGTACTTC.

A remark on this clonotype: Just one base apart from a much larger clone, this may be a read error. This chain joins TRBV6-2 or TRBV6-3 and TRBJ2-1; 10 bases are a match to TRBD2. With V trimmed by 5 bases and J by 10 bases, 11 bases remained unmatched. The CDR3 covers 15 residues. The germline V gene has CDR1 MNHEY and CDR2 SVGEGT. The CDR3 reads CASSPPAGGPREQFF. The CDR3 DNA is TGTGCCAGCAGTCCCCCAGCGGGAGGGCCGCGGGAGCAGTTCTTC.

With respect to this clonotype: A read error is possible here, since a much larger clone lies one base away. The rearrangement uses TRBV6-1 and TRBJ1-5, with D hard to call. CDR1 is MNHNS and CDR2 is SASEGT in the germline V gene. The V end lost 7 bases, the J end lost 6 bases, and 16 bases lay between the germline ends. This CDR3 has 14 amino acids. The CDR3 here is CASTLTLGGQPQHF. CDR3 DNA: TGTGCCAGCACCCTAACACTGGGAGGTCAGCCCCAGCATTTT.

On this clonotype: Given a much more abundant clone one base away, this may be a read error. The rearrangement uses TRBV4-1 and TRBJ2-1; no clear D gene. This CDR3 is built from 13 residues. V shed 0 bases and J shed 8 bases, with 8 bases lying between them. Germline assignment: CDR1 MGHRA and CDR2 YSYEKL. CDR3 in DNA: TGCGCCAGCAGCCAAGATTGGTTCGATGAGCAGTTCTTC. Amino acid sequence: CASSQDWFDEQFF.

The chain recombines TRBV30 with TRBJ2-5; D may be TRBD1 or TRBD2 (5 bases each). The V gene's germline CDR1 is GTSNPN and CDR2 SVGIG (reference sequence). V lost 8 bases and J lost 7, with 23 bases in between. The CDR3 extends over 14 amino acids. The CDR3 protein is CAGSQGGPIGTQYF. In DNA, the CDR3 is TGTGCCGGCTCTCAGGGCGGGCCCATAGGGACCCAGTACTTC.

As regards this clonotype: The junction and the germline gene differ at one end; a read error may be behind it. As DNA, the CDR3 is TGTGCCTGGATGATCGGGGCAGGGGGCAGTTCACTCCTCCACTTT. Translated, it gives CAWMIGAGGSSLLHF. V is TRBV30 and J is TRBJ1-6; 8 bases map to TRBD1. This CDR3 is 15 amino acids long. Germline values: CDR1 GTSNPN, CDR2 SVGIG (reference sequence).

CDR3 amino acids: CASSFGRSSYNEQFF. CDR3 bases: TGTGCCAGCAGCTTCGGACGGAGCTCCTACAATGAGCAGTTCTTC. This chain connects TRBV5-6 to TRBJ2-1, with D unresolved. CDR1 is SGHDT, CDR2 YYEEEE, per germline. This CDR3 comprises 15 residues. The V end was cut by 2 bases, the J end by 0 bases, with 9 bases between.

With regard to this clonotype: One end of the junction varies from germline; a read error may be responsible. The V and J genes are TRBV5-6 and TRBJ2-1; 7 bases agree with TRBD1. CDR3 length: 12 residues. Germline CDR1 reads SGHDT; CDR2 reads YYEEEE. CDR3: CTSSVQGNEQFF. For the CDR3, the DNA is TGTACCAGCAGCGTACAGGGGAATGAGCAGTTCTTC.

V and J are TRBV12-3 or TRBV12-4 and TRBJ2-1, with D maybe TRBD2 (5 bases). This CDR3 is 15 amino acids long. Trimming shortened V by 7 bases and J by 0 bases, and 13 bases separated the two germline ends. In DNA, the CDR3 is TGTGCCAGCAATTTGAGGGTCGGCTCCTACAATGAGCAGTTCTTC. The encoded protein is CASNLRVGSYNEQFF.

The chain employs TRBV6-5 and TRBJ2-3, with TRBD2 as a possible D gene (5 bases). Trimming removed 2 bases at V and 0 bases at J, with 9 bases between. The CDR3 covers 15 residues. Germline lookup yields CDR1 MNHEY and CDR2 SVGAGI. CDR3 amino acids: CASSYLGGSTDTQYF. The CDR3 DNA reads TGTGCCAGCAGTTACCTTGGCGGGAGCACAGATACGCAGTATTTT.

As to this clonotype: Given a much more abundant clone one base away, this may be a read error. The chain is built from TRBV6-1 and TRBJ2-6; D may match TRBD1 or TRBD2 (5 bases each). The CDR3 is 17 residues long. The germline gives CDR1 MNHNS, CDR2 SASEGT. CDR3 amino acids: CASSEAFSSPGANALTF. In nucleotides, the CDR3 is TGTGCCAGCAGTGAAGCGTTTTCTAGCCCTGGGGCCAACGCCCTGACTTTC.

This clonotype showed up many times. The chain combines TRBV11-1 with TRBJ2-5; the match to TRBD2 covers 9 bases. This CDR3 is built from 14 residues. Germline CDR1 reads SGHAT; CDR2 reads FQDESV (reference sequence). With V trimmed by 5 bases and J by 5 bases, 6 bases remained unmatched. This chain's CDR3 is CASSPLAGSETQYF. The CDR3, as DNA: TGTGCCAGCAGCCCCCTAGCGGGAAGCGAGACCCAGTACTTC.

This clonotype was seen more than once but under ten times. The genes are TRBV30 and TRBJ2-7; 10 nucleotides agree with TRBD1. The CDR3 has 13 residues. Per germline, CDR1 GTSNPN and CDR2 SVGIG (reference sequence). Germline trimming cut 5 bases from V and 6 bases from J; bases unmatched to any gene: 7. Here the CDR3 DNA reads TGTGCCTGGGACGGACAGGGGGGTGGCGAGCAGTACTTC. Its translation is CAWDGQGGGEQYF.

This clonotype has at least ten counts. The CDR3, as DNA: TGTGCCAGCAGCTTATTTACGGAACCCACCCAGTACTTC. It translates to CASSLFTEPTQYF. The chain has TRBV11-2 and TRBJ2-5, with D hard to call. The CDR3 totals 13 residues. V lost 2 bases and J 8 bases, leaving 12 bases between the germline ends. The germline gives CDR1 SGHAT, CDR2 FQNNGV.

This clonotype came up a few times. The chain employs TRBV7-9 and TRBJ2-7; D is ambiguous. The CDR3 has 14 residues. Germline values: CDR1 SEHNR, CDR2 FQNEAQ (reference sequence). Trimming removed 5 bases at V and 0 bases at J, with 11 bases between. CDR3 residues: CASSPQSLSYEQYF. The CDR3 coding sequence is TGTGCCAGCAGCCCCCAGTCCCTCTCCTACGAGCAGTACTTC.

V and J are TRBV7-3 and TRBJ2-3; the D gene is possibly TRBD1 (7 bases). Per the germline V gene, CDR1 is SGHTA and CDR2 is FQGTGA. Trimming left V 1 base short and J 6 bases short, with 20 bases between. There are 17 residues in the CDR3. CDR3 coding DNA: TGTGCCAGCAGCTTAATGGCGGGGCTAGGGGGCCGGGATACGCAGTATTTT. Amino acid sequence: CASSLMAGLGGRDTQYF.

Points on this clonotype: One end of the junction fails to match germline, which may point to a read error. The V and J genes are TRBV5-6 and TRBJ2-7; possible D gene TRBD1, 7 bases. CDR3 length: 14 amino acids. Germline V gives CDR1 SGHDT, CDR2 YYEEEE. The CDR3 DNA follows: TGTGCCAGCAGCTTAACCAGGGGGGCCTACGTGCAGTACTTC. It codes for CASSLTRGAYVQYF. The full variable domain, its missing parts supplied by reference TRBV5-6 and TRBJ2-7, is DAGVTQSPTHLIKTRGQQVTLRCSPKSGHDTVSWYQQALGQGPQFIFQYYEEEERQRGNFPDRFSGHQFPNYSSELNVNALLLGDSALYLCASSLTRGAYVQYFGPGTRLTVT.